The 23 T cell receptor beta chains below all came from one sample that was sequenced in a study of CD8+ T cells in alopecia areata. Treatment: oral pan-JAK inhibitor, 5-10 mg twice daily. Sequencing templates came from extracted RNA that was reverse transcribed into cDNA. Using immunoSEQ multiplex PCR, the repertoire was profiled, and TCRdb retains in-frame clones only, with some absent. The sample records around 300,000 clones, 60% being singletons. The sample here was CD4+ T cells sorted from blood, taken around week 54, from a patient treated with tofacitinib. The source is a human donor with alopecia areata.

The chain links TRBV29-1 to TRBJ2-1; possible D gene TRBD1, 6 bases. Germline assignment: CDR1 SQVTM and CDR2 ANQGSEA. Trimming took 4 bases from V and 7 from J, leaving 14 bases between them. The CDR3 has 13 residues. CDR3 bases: TGCAGCGTTGTAAGGGGGTCGGAGAATGAGCAGTTCTTC. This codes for CSVVRGSENEQFF.

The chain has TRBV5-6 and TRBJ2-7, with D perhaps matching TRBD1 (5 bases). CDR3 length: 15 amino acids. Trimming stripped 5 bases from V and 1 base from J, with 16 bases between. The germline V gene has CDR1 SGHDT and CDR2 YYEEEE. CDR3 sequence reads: CASRHSRAPSYEQYF. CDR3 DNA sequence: TGTGCCAGCAGACATAGCAGGGCCCCATCCTACGAGCAGTACTTC.

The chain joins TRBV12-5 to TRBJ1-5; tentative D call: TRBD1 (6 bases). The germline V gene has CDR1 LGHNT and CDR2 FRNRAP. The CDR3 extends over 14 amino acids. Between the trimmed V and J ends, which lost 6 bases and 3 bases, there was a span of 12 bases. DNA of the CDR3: TGTGCTAGTGGCCACGACAGGTACAATCAGCCCCAGCATTTT. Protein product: CASGHDRYNQPQHF.

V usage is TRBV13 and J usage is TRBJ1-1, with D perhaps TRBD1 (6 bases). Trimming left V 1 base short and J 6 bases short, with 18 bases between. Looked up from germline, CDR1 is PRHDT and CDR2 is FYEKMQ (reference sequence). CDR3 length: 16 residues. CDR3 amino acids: CASSLDVGAGTPEAFF. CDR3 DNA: TGTGCCAGCAGCTTAGACGTGGGGGCAGGTACCCCTGAAGCTTTCTTT.

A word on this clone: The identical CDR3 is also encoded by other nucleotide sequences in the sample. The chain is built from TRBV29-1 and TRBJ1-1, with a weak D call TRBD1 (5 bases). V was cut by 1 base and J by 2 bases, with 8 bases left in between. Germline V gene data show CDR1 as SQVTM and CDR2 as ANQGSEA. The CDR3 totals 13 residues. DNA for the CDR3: TGCAGCGTTGAAGTGCAGGGAAACACTGAAGCTTTCTTT. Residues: CSVEVQGNTEAFF.

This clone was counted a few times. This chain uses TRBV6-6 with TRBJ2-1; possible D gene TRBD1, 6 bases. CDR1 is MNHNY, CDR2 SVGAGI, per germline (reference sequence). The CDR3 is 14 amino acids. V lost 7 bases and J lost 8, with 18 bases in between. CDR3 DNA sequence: TGTGCCAGCATTGACAGGTTCATAGCCTATGAGCAGTTCTTC. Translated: CASIDRFIAYEQFF.

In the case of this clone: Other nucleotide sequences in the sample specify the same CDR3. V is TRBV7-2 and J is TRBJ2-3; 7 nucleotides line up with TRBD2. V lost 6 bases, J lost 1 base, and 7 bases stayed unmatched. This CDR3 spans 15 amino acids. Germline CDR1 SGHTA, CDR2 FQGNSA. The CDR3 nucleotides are TGTGCCAGCAGTCTCTCCGGACTAGGCACAGATACGCAGTATTTT. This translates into CASSLSGLGTDTQYF.

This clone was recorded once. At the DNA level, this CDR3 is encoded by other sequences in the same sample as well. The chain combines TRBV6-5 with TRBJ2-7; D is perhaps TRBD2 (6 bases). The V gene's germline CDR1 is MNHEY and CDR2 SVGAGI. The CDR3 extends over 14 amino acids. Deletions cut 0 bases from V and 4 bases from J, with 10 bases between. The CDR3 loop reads CASSYSRGGYEQYF. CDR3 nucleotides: TGTGCCAGCAGTTACTCCCGGGGAGGATACGAGCAGTACTTC.

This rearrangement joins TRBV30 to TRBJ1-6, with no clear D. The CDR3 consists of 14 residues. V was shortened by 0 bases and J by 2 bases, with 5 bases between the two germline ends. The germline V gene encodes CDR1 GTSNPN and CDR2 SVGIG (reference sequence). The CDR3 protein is CAWSVPTYNSPLHF. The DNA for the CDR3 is TGTGCCTGGAGTGTCCCGACCTATAATTCACCCCTCCACTTT.

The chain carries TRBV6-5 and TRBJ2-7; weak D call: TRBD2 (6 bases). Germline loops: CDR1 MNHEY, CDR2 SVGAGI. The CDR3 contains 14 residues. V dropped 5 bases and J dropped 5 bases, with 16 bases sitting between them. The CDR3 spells CASSPRFREDEQYF. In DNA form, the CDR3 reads TGTGCCAGCAGTCCACGATTCAGGGAGGACGAGCAGTACTTC.

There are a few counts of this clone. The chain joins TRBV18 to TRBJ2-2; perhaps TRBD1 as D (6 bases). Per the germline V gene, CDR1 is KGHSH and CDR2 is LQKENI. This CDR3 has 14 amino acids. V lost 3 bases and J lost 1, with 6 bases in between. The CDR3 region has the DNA TGTGCCAGCTCACCGGGACAGAACACCGGGGAGCTGTTTTTT. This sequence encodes CASSPGQNTGELFF.

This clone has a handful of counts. The CDR3 sequence: CASSEIQGAYQPQHF. In nucleotides, the CDR3 is TGTGCCAGCAGTGAAATCCAGGGGGCTTATCAGCCCCAGCATTTT. The chain links TRBV6-1 to TRBJ1-5; 8 bases are shared with TRBD1. The CDR3 has 15 residues. Trimming removed 2 bases from V and 5 bases from J; junction bases left unmatched: 5. Germline V gene sequence: CDR1 MNHNS, CDR2 SASEGT.

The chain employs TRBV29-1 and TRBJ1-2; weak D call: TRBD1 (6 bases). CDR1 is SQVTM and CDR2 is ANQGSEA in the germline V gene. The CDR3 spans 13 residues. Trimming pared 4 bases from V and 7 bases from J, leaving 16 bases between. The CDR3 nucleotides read TGCAGCGTTGCAGGGGTAAGGATCGGTGGCTACACCTTC. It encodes CSVAGVRIGGYTF.

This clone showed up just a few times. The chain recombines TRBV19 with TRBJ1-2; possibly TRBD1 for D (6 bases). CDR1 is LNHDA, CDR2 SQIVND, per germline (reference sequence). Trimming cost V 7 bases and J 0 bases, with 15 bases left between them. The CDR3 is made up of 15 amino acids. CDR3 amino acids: CASIPTGAANYGYTF. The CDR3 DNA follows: TGTGCCAGTATCCCGACAGGAGCCGCTAACTATGGCTACACCTTC. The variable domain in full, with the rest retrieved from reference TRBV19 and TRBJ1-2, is DGGITQSPKYLFRKEGQNVTLSCEQNLNHDAMYWYRQDPGQGLRLIYYSQIVNDFQKGDIAEGYSVSREKKESFPLTVTSAQKNPTAFYLCASIPTGAANYGYTFGSGTRLTVV.

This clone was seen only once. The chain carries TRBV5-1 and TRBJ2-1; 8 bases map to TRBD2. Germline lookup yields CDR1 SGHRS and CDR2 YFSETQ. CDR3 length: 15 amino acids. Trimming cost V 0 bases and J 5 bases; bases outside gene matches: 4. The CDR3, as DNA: TGCGCCAGCAGCTTGGTCGGGGGGGCCCACAATGAGCAGTTCTTC. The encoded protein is CASSLVGGAHNEQFF.

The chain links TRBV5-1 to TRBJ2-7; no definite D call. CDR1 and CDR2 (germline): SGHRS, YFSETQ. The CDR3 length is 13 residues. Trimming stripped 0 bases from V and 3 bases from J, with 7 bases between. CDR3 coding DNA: TGCGCCAGCAGCTTGGCCTGGGGCTACGAGCAGTACTTC. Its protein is CASSLAWGYEQYF. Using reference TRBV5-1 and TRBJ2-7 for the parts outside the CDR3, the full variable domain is KAGVTQTPRYLIKTRGQQVTLSCSPISGHRSVSWYQQTPGQGLQFLFEYFSETQRNKGNFPGRFSGRQFSNSRSEMNVSTLELGDSALYLCASSLAWGYEQYFGPGTRLTVT.

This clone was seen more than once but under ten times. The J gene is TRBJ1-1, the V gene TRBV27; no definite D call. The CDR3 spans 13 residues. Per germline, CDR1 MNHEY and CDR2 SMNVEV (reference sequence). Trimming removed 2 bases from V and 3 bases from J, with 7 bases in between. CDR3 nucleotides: TGTGCCAGCAGTTTAAAGGGATACACTGAAGCTTTCTTT. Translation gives CASSLKGYTEAFF.

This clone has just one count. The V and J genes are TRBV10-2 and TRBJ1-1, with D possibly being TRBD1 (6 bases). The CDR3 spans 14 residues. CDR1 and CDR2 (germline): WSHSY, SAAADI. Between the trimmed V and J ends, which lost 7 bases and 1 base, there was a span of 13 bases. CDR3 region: CASTQRGGNTEAFF. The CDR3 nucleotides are TGCGCCAGCACACAGAGGGGGGGGAACACTGAAGCTTTCTTT.

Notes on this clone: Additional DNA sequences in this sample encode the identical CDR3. CDR3 sequence reads: CAWSVGPSTDTQYF. The DNA for the CDR3 is TGTGCCTGGAGTGTTGGGCCTAGCACAGATACGCAGTATTTT. J is TRBJ2-3 and V is TRBV30, with D hard to call. The ends were cut back, 0 bases at V and 0 bases at J, with 7 bases in the middle. Germline-derived CDR1 and CDR2 are GTSNPN and SVGIG (reference sequence). The CDR3 is made up of 14 amino acids.

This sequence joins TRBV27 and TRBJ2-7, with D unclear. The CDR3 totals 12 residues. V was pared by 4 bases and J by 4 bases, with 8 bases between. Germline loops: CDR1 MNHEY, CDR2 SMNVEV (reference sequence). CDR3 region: CASSSAGYEQYF. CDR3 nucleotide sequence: TGTGCCAGCAGTTCCGCCGGTTACGAGCAGTACTTC.

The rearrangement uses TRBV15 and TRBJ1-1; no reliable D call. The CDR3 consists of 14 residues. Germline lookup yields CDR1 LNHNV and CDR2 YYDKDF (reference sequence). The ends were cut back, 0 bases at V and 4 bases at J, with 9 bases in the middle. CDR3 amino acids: CATSRDRRSTEAFF. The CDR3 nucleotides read TGTGCCACCAGCAGAGATCGGCGGAGCACTGAAGCTTTCTTT.

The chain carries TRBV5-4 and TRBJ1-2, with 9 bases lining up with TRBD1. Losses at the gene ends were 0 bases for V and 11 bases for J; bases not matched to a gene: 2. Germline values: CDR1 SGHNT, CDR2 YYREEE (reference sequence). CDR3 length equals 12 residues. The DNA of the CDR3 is TGTGCCAGCAGCTTGGTGACAGGGGGTTACACCTTC. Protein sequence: CASSLVTGGYTF.

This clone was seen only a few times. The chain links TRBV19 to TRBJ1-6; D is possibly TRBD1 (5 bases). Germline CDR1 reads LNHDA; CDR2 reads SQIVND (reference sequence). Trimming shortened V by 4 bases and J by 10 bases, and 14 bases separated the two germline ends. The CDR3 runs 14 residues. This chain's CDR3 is CASSNGQGGSPLHF. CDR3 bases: TGTGCCAGTAGTAATGGGCAGGGTGGCTCACCCCTCCACTTT.